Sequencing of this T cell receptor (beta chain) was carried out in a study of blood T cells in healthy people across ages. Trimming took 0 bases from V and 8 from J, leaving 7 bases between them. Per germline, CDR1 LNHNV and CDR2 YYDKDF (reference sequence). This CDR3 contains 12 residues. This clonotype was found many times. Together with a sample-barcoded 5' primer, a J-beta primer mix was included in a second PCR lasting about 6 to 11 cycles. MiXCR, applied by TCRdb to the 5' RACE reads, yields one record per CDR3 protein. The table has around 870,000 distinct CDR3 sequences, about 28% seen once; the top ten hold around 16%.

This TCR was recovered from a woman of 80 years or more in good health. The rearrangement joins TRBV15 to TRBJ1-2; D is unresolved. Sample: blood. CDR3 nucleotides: TGTGCCACCAGCAGAGATGAATTCGGCTACACCTTC. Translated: CATSRDEFGYTF.